One sample yielded the 17 T cell receptor beta chains listed below, sequenced in a study of T cell responses to AZD1222 COVID-19 vaccine. Here immunoSEQ multiplex PCR was the method, and the copy in TCRdb shows in-frame clones only, minus some. Among some 140,000 clones listed, about 90% were seen once. The specimen was peripheral blood, collected on day 0 of AZD1222 vaccination. These receptor sequences come from an adult in good health.

This chain links TRBV29-1 with TRBJ2-1; D tentatively fits TRBD1 or TRBD2 (5 bases each). The CDR3 runs 13 residues. Trimming removed 6 bases from V and 5 bases from J, with 14 bases in between. CDR1 and CDR2 (germline): SQVTM, ANQGSEA. For the CDR3, the DNA is TGCAGCGTCACCAGGGACGGAAACAATGAGCAGTTCTTC. This gives the protein CSVTRDGNNEQFF.

This clone was observed a few times. Written as DNA, the CDR3 is TGTGCCAGCAGCCACTCTTCCCGCCTCTCACCAGGCTACACCTTC. This sequence encodes CASSHSSRLSPGYTF. V gene TRBV14 combines with J gene TRBJ1-2; no clear D gene. Trimming shortened V by 3 bases and J by 8 bases, and 19 bases separated the two germline ends. Germline V gene data show CDR1 as SGHDN and CDR2 as FVKESK. CDR3 size: 15 residues.

This chain connects TRBV7-2 to TRBJ1-1; 8 nucleotides align to TRBD1. Germline CDR1 SGHTA, CDR2 FQGNSA. The ends lost 6 bases at V and 0 bases at J; junction bases unmatched: 6. The CDR3 runs 15 residues. CDR3 protein: CASRMAGGLNTEAFF. In DNA form, the CDR3 reads TGTGCCAGCAGAATGGCAGGGGGCCTGAACACTGAAGCTTTCTTT.

V is TRBV2 and J is TRBJ1-1; the D gene is possibly TRBD1 (5 bases). Per germline, CDR1 SNHLY and CDR2 FYNNEI. The CDR3 consists of 16 residues. V gave up 6 bases and J gave up 1 base, with 18 bases separating them. The CDR3 here is CASSYLRGSENTEAFF. The CDR3 bases are TGTGCCAGCAGCTACTTGCGGGGCTCGGAGAACACTGAAGCTTTCTTT.

The rearrangement links TRBV6-5 to TRBJ2-1, with no clear D. The CDR3 is 15 amino acids. V was trimmed by 10 bases and J by 6 bases, leaving 22 bases between them. The germline gives CDR1 MNHEY, CDR2 SVGAGI. Written as DNA, the CDR3 is TGTGCCACCCATCTCAGGTCGATCGAGTTCAATGAGCAGTTCTTC. Translating it yields CATHLRSIEFNEQFF.

The CDR3 loop is CATSDPNRGQGAFF. CDR3 nucleotide sequence: TGTGCCACCAGTGACCCAAACAGGGGGCAAGGAGCTTTCTTT. This sequence joins TRBV24-1 and TRBJ1-1; TRBD1 aligns across 9 bases. V shed 4 bases, J shed 10 bases, and the junction held 9 bases outside the gene matches. The CDR3 consists of 14 residues. Germline CDR1 reads KGHDR; CDR2 reads SFDVKD.

This chain joins TRBV7-6 and TRBJ2-3, with TRBD2 matching 10 bases. CDR1 SGHVS and CDR2 FNYEAQ come from the germline V gene. With V trimmed by 4 bases and J by 13 bases, 8 bases remained unmatched. CDR3 length: 13 residues. The CDR3, as DNA: TGTGCCAGCAGCTCCAAAACTAGCGGGAATGAGTATTTT. The encoded protein is CASSSKTSGNEYF.

V gene TRBV2 combines with J gene TRBJ2-3, with TRBD2 identical over 11 bases. This CDR3 has 16 residues. Germline values: CDR1 SNHLY, CDR2 FYNNEI. The V segment lost 4 bases and the J segment 1 base; nucleotides outside the gene matches: 4. The CDR3 DNA follows: TGTGCCAGCAGTGCGAAGACTAGCGGGGGCACAGATACGCAGTATTTT. Amino acids: CASSAKTSGGTDTQYF.

The CDR3 region has the DNA TGTGCCAGTAGTATGACGACGGCCCCAACTAATGAAAAACTGTTTTTT. It yields the protein CASSMTTAPTNEKLFF. V gene TRBV19 combines with J gene TRBJ1-4; unclear D gene. V gave up 3 bases and J gave up 0 bases, with 11 bases separating them. CDR1 is LNHDA, CDR2 SQIVND, per germline (reference sequence). This CDR3 region has 16 residues.

The chain combines TRBV3-1 (or the pseudogene TRBV3-2) with TRBJ2-5; D may be TRBD2 (5 bases). Germline V CDR1 and CDR2: LGHDT, YNNKEL (reference sequence). V was pared by 3 bases and J by 2 bases, with 7 bases between. The CDR3 contains 13 residues. The CDR3 nucleotides are TGTGCCAGCAGCCAGGAGCGGCAAGAGACCCAGTACTTC. It specifies CASSQERQETQYF.

This chain links TRBV7-2 with TRBJ2-1; TRBD1 matches 9 bases. The CDR3 runs to 15 residues. The V segment lost 2 bases and the J segment 4 bases; nucleotides outside the gene matches: 3. Germline CDR1 is SGHTA and CDR2 is FQGNSA. CDR3 sequence (DNA): TGTGCCAGCAGCTTACAACAGGGGGCTTACAATGAGCAGTTCTTC. Its translation: CASSLQQGAYNEQFF. The whole variable domain, filled in from reference TRBV7-2 and TRBJ2-1, reads GAGVSQSPSNKVTEKGKDVELRCDPISGHTALYWYRQSLGQGLEFLIYFQGNSAPDKSGLPSDRFSAERTGGSVSTLTIQRTQQEDSAVYLCASSLQQGAYNEQFFGPGTRLTVL.

The rearrangement uses TRBV5-5 and TRBJ2-7; 7 nucleotides line up with TRBD2. V shed 4 bases, J shed 4 bases, and the junction held 5 bases outside the gene matches. This CDR3 spans 13 amino acids. CDR1 SGHKS and CDR2 YYEKEE come from the germline V gene (reference sequence). The CDR3 sequence: CASSNGGGYEQYF. The DNA of the CDR3 is TGTGCCAGCAGCAATGGCGGGGGATACGAGCAGTACTTC.

This clone was detected once. The CDR3: CASSPRGVYGYTF. The CDR3 DNA reads as TGCGCCAGCAGCCCAAGGGGGGTCTATGGCTACACCTTC. V is TRBV4-3 and J is TRBJ1-2; a possible D gene is TRBD1 (6 bases). V lost 4 bases, J lost 4 bases, and 10 bases lay in between. This CDR3 is 13 amino acids long. The germline V gene encodes CDR1 LGHNA and CDR2 YSLEER.

This chain joins TRBV7-2 and TRBJ1-5; no firm D call. The V gene's germline CDR1 is SGHTA and CDR2 FQGNSA. V was shortened by 2 bases and J by 0 bases, with 14 bases between the two germline ends. The CDR3 is 17 residues long. The CDR3 nucleotides read TGTGCCAGCAGCTTACGAGTGGGATCGTATAGCAATCAGCCCCAGCATTTT. It is translated as CASSLRVGSYSNQPQHF.

The rearrangement joins TRBV5-4 to TRBJ1-1, with 8 bases aligning to TRBD1. With V trimmed by 4 bases and J by 8 bases, 7 bases remained unmatched. The germline gives CDR1 SGHNT, CDR2 YYREEE (reference sequence). CDR3 size: 13 residues. CDR3 region: CASSVDRAKEAFF. CDR3 coding DNA: TGTGCCAGCAGCGTGGACAGGGCTAAGGAAGCTTTCTTT.

The CDR3 DNA is TGTGCCATCAGTGAGTCTACAGGGGTCTATGGCTACACCTTC. Encoded protein: CAISESTGVYGYTF. The chain couples TRBV10-3 to TRBJ1-2, with 7 bases identical to TRBD1. The CDR3 consists of 14 residues. V shed 0 bases, J shed 4 bases, and the junction held 2 bases outside the gene matches. Germline V gene data show CDR1 as ENHRY and CDR2 as SYGVKD.

This clone was counted a single time. This chain uses TRBV18 with TRBJ1-3; 9 bases align to TRBD1. The V and J ends lost 6 bases and 0 bases, in that order; junction bases with no gene match: 12. Germline lookup yields CDR1 KGHSH and CDR2 LQKENI. This CDR3 spans 18 amino acids. The CDR3 spells CASSEGQGAGNSGNTIYF. The CDR3, as DNA: TGTGCCAGCTCGGAGGGACAGGGAGCAGGGAACTCTGGAAACACCATATATTTT.